This T cell receptor (beta chain) derives from a study of T cells in localized non-small cell lung cancer. Findings and caveats of the study: Only one tumor region went through sequencing, so heterogeneity may still be there.

This clone is large in the sample. Its antigen is currently unknown. Libraries were prepared by immunoSEQ multiplex PCR; TCRdb keeps only in-frame clonotypes and omits some of them. The table lists around 1,500 clones, over 20% of them singletons. The sequence derives from a male donor aged 60 or older with stage II squamous cell lung carcinoma. The source material was normal lung tissue next to the tumor, sampled before any cancer treatment.

The CDR3 nucleotides read TGTGCCAGCGTTGAACAGTACCCCGAGCAGTACTTC. Translation: CASVEQYPEQYF. The V call is TRBV9, the J call TRBJ2-7; no firm D call. With 7 bases removed from V and 6 bases from J, the gap between germline ends came to 14 bases. In germline, CDR1 is SGDLS, CDR2 YYNGEE. The CDR3 is 12 residues long.